This TCR beta chain derives from a study of OX40 agonist ivuxolimab in advanced cancers. Overall study context: Males comprised around four fifths of the group, whose mean age was roughly 60 years (range 23 to 79). Under the entry rules, prior anti-PD-1, anti-PD-L1 or anti-CTLA-4 therapy was allowed, and roughly 41% had some. Partial responses were achieved by three patients: one hepatocellular carcinoma, two cutaneous melanoma.

Germline assignment: CDR1 SGDLS and CDR2 YYNGEE. V lost 4 bases, J lost 5 bases, and 9 bases stayed unmatched. The CDR3 is 15 amino acids. Patients with autoimmune history or systemic immunosuppression were excluded. Profiling relied on immunoSEQ multiplex PCR, and the TCRdb table lists in-frame clones only, not all of them. Altogether 65,000 to 95,000 clones are present, around 92% being singletons, with the ten largest covering approximately 11%. This sequence was found in an adult with an advanced solid tumor such as melanoma, head and neck, liver or kidney cancer. This sample comprised CD4+ or CD8+ T cells sorted from blood, obtained in a trial of the OX40 agonist ivuxolimab. The rearrangement joins TRBV9 to TRBJ2-1, with 7 bases fitting TRBD1. The CDR3 DNA reads as TGTGCCAGCAGCCAATCTGGGACAGATCACAATGAGCAGTTCTTC. Protein product: CASSQSGTDHNEQFF.